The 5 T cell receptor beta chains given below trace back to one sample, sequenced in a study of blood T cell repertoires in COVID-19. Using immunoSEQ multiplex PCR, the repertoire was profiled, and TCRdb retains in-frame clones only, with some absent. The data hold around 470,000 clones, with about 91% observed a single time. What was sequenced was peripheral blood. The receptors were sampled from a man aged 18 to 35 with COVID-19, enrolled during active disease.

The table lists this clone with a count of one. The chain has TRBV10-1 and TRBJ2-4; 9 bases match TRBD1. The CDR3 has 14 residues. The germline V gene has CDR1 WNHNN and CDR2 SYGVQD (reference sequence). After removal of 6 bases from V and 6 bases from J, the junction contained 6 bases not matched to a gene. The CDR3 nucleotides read TGCGCCAGCAGCTCGGGGACAGGGTTAAACATTCAGTACTTC. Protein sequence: CASSSGTGLNIQYF.

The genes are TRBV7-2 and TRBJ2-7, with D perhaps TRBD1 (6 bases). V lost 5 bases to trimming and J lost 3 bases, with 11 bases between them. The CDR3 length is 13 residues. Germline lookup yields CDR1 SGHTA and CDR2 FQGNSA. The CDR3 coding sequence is TGTGCCAGCAGCCCGGGACACCTCTACGAGCAGTACTTC. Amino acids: CASSPGHLYEQYF.

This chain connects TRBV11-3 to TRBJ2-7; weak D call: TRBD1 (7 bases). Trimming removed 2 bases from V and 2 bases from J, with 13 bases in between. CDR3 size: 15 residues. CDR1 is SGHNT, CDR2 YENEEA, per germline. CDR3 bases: TGTGCCAGCAGCTTATGGGCGGGACAGCCCTACGAGCAGTACTTC. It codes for CASSLWAGQPYEQYF.

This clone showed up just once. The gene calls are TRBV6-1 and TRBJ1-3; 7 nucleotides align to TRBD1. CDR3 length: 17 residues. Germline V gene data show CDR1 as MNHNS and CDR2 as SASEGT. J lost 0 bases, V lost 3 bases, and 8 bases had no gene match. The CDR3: CASSDIRDSVSGNTIYF. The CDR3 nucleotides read TGTGCCAGCAGTGACATCCGGGACAGCGTCTCTGGAAACACCATATATTTT.

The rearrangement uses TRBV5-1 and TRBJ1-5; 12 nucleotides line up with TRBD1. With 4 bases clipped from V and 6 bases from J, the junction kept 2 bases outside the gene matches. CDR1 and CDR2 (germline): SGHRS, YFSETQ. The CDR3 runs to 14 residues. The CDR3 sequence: CASSPGQGAQPQHF. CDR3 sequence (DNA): TGCGCCAGCAGCCCGGGACAGGGGGCTCAGCCCCAGCATTTT.